This entry lists 25 T cell receptor beta chains sequenced from one sample in a study of Ad26.COV2.S vaccination and SARS-CoV-2 variants. Indicated treatment: roughly 19 received Ad26.COV2.S at low or high dose, single or two shots; roughly 5 received placebo; per-sample allocation not given. The samples were gathered on day 63 after the first injection of vaccine or placebo. TCRdb keeps only in-frame clones here, not all; method: immunoSEQ multiplex PCR. This table has about 680,000 clones, around 89% appearing once. This sample comprised peripheral blood, obtained in a trial of Ad26.COV2.S vaccine versus placebo. These receptors were collected from a person aged 18-60 years who received the Ad26.COV2.S COVID-19 vaccine or a placebo.

This rearrangement joins TRBV15 to TRBJ2-7, with D perhaps TRBD2 (5 bases). This CDR3 region has 16 residues. V was cut by 1 base and J by 0 bases, with 13 bases left in between. In germline, CDR1 is LNHNV, CDR2 YYDKDF (reference sequence). As DNA, the CDR3 is TGTGCCACCAGCAGAGGCCAGACGGGGAGCTCCTACGAGCAGTACTTC. Translation gives CATSRGQTGSSYEQYF.

V is TRBV19 and J is TRBJ2-7, with no clear D. Deletions cut 9 bases from V and 0 bases from J, with 15 bases between. The germline gives CDR1 LNHDA, CDR2 SQIVND (reference sequence). This CDR3 contains 14 residues. CDR3 in amino acids: CASSIGILSYEQYF. In DNA, the CDR3 is TGTGCCAGCTCGATCGGAATCCTCTCCTACGAGCAGTACTTC.

This sequence joins TRBV4-2 and TRBJ2-2; no firm D call. Germline V gene sequence: CDR1 LGHNA, CDR2 YNFKEQ. The V end was cut by 0 bases, the J end by 3 bases, with 5 bases between. The CDR3 totals 14 residues. CDR3 coding DNA: TGTGCCAGCAGCCAAGATTGGTACACCGGGGAGCTGTTTTTT. Its protein is CASSQDWYTGELFF.

This clone was counted a single time. This chain links TRBV7-7 with TRBJ2-1; TRBD1 matches at 8 bases. V shed 1 base and J 2 bases; nucleotides not matched to a gene: 1. Germline CDR1 and CDR2: SSHAT and FNYEAQ (reference sequence). This CDR3 has 15 amino acids. DNA of the CDR3: TGTGCCAGCAGCTTAGACAGGGGGACCTACAATGAGCAGTTCTTC. Protein: CASSLDRGTYNEQFF.

This rearrangement joins TRBV27 to TRBJ2-1; TRBD2 matches 13 bases. After removal of 1 base from V and 8 bases from J, the junction contained 2 bases not matched to a gene. Germline CDR1 reads MNHEY; CDR2 reads SMNVEV (reference sequence). The CDR3 length is 15 residues. CDR3 sequence (DNA): TGTGCCAGCAGTTTATTCGGACTAGCGGGAGATGAGCAGTTCTTC. Translating it yields CASSLFGLAGDEQFF.

The chain uses TRBV4-1 and TRBJ2-2; D is unclear. Germline CDR1 MGHRA, CDR2 YSYEKL. Trimming took off 0 bases at V and 6 bases at J, with 14 bases between the two ends. CDR3 length: 16 amino acids. The CDR3 loop reads CASSQDVPSVPGELFF. Here the CDR3 DNA reads TGCGCCAGCAGCCAAGATGTACCGAGCGTCCCCGGGGAGCTGTTTTTT.

CDR3 sequence: CASGGRNSGNTIYF. The CDR3 nucleotides are TGTGCCAGCGGGGGCAGAAACTCTGGAAACACCATATATTTT. The V gene is TRBV6-6, the J gene TRBJ1-3; a possible D gene is TRBD1 (6 bases). CDR3 length: 14 residues. Germline V gene lookup returns CDR1 MNHNY and CDR2 SVGAGI (reference sequence). V dropped 8 bases and J dropped 0 bases, with 11 bases sitting between them.

The V gene is TRBV11-2, the J gene TRBJ2-5, with a weak D call TRBD1 (5 bases). Germline V gene lookup returns CDR1 SGHAT and CDR2 FQNNGV. This CDR3 contains 14 residues. With 2 bases removed from V and 0 bases from J, the gap between germline ends came to 7 bases. CDR3 residues: CASSLPGYQETQYF. As DNA, the CDR3 is TGTGCCAGCAGCTTACCAGGGTACCAAGAGACCCAGTACTTC.

The rearrangement links TRBV29-1 to TRBJ2-2, with 8 positions matching TRBD1. Germline CDR1 is SQVTM and CDR2 is ANQGSEA. Unmatched junction bases numbered 2, after V lost 7 bases and J lost 1 base. The CDR3 is 13 residues long. CDR3: CSGGQGNTGELFF. The CDR3, as DNA: TGCAGCGGCGGACAGGGGAACACCGGGGAGCTGTTTTTT.

A note on this clone: The sample holds other DNA sequences that translate to the same CDR3. This chain joins TRBV27 and TRBJ2-1; D unclear. The CDR3 has 13 amino acids. Trimming took off 0 bases at V and 4 bases at J, with 4 bases between the two ends. The germline CDR1 and CDR2 sequences are MNHEY and SMNVEV (reference sequence). In DNA form, the CDR3 reads TGTGCCAGCAGTTTATCTCGGTACAATGAGCAGTTCTTC. Protein sequence: CASSLSRYNEQFF.

The chain carries TRBV5-1 and TRBJ1-2; D possibly corresponds to TRBD1 (5 bases). The germline V gene has CDR1 SGHRS and CDR2 YFSETQ. The CDR3 is 15 amino acids. Deletions cut 4 bases from V and 3 bases from J, with 16 bases between. CDR3 coding DNA: TGCGCCAGCAGCCTGGGGGGACCGGTAGACTATGGCTACACCTTC. Its translation is CASSLGGPVDYGYTF.

The chain joins TRBV10-1 to TRBJ2-1; TRBD2 is a possible D gene (6 bases). The CDR3 totals 14 residues. Germline loops: CDR1 WNHNN, CDR2 SYGVQD (reference sequence). V lost 2 bases and J lost 5, with 10 bases in between. This CDR3 is CASSEKAGNNEQFF. In nucleotides, the CDR3 is TGCGCCAGCAGTGAGAAGGCGGGGAACAATGAGCAGTTCTTC.

The chain uses TRBV30 and TRBJ2-7; D is perhaps TRBD1 (6 bases). Germline V CDR1 and CDR2: GTSNPN, SVGIG (reference sequence). The CDR3 is 14 residues long. V lost 4 bases and J lost 5, with 18 bases in between. In nucleotides, the CDR3 is TGTGCCTGGAACAGGGCAGGGTTGGTACACGAGCAGTACTTC. Its translation is CAWNRAGLVHEQYF.

Note on this clone: Other nucleotide sequences from this sample produce the same CDR3. V gene TRBV7-2 combines with J gene TRBJ2-1, with 7 positions matching TRBD1. This CDR3 spans 14 amino acids. CDR1 is SGHTA, CDR2 FQGNSA, per germline. The junction had 0 bases not matched to a gene; V was cut back by 4 bases and J by 0 bases. CDR3 amino acids: CASSWDSSYNEQFF. For the CDR3, the DNA is TGTGCCAGCAGCTGGGACAGCTCCTACAATGAGCAGTTCTTC. Complete variable domain (other parts from reference TRBV7-2 and TRBJ2-1): GAGVSQSPSNKVTEKGKDVELRCDPISGHTALYWYRQSLGQGLEFLIYFQGNSAPDKSGLPSDRFSAERTGGSVSTLTIQRTQQEDSAVYLCASSWDSSYNEQFFGPGTRLTVL.

V and J are TRBV7-8 and TRBJ2-1, with 9 bases lining up with TRBD2. This CDR3 is 17 amino acids long. Germline CDR1 SGHVS, CDR2 FQNEAQ. V lost 6 bases to trimming and J lost 4 bases; unmatched junction nucleotides: 13. The CDR3 is CASSLMAGGPIYNEQFF. In DNA form, the CDR3 reads TGTGCCAGCAGTCTGATGGCGGGGGGGCCCATATACAATGAGCAGTTCTTC.

J is TRBJ2-1 and V is TRBV11-1, with TRBD2 matching over 8 bases. The CDR3 contains 16 residues. Germline V gives CDR1 SGHAT, CDR2 FQDESV (reference sequence). The J segment lost 4 bases and the V segment lost 5 bases, leaving 10 bases of the junction unmatched. CDR3 in amino acids: CASSIPRLAGYNEQFF. The CDR3 nucleotides are TGTGCCAGCAGCATTCCAAGGCTAGCGGGTTACAATGAGCAGTTCTTC.

The rearrangement joins TRBV6-2 or TRBV6-3 to TRBJ2-3; D is uncertain. Per the germline V gene, CDR1 is MNHEY and CDR2 is SVGEGT. CDR3 length equals 16 residues. Trimming took 3 bases from V and 4 from J, leaving 17 bases between them. The CDR3 is CASSYRGLAPADTQYF. DNA for the CDR3: TGTGCCAGCAGTTATCGTGGGTTAGCACCCGCAGATACGCAGTATTTT.

The chain employs TRBV3-1 (or the pseudogene TRBV3-2) and TRBJ2-7, with D uncertain. The CDR3 runs 13 residues. V shed 5 bases and J shed 2 bases, with 10 bases lying between them. CDR1 and CDR2 from the germline V gene are LGHDT and YNNKEL (reference sequence). CDR3 DNA sequence: TGTGCCAGCAGCACGGTCGGAACCTACGAGCAGTACTTC. This codes for CASSTVGTYEQYF.

The CDR3, as DNA: TGTGCCACCGCTCCTGACCACTACGAGCAGTACTTC. Translated: CATAPDHYEQYF. The V call is TRBV2, the J call TRBJ2-7; D is undetermined. Germline assignment: CDR1 SNHLY and CDR2 FYNNEI. This CDR3 is built from 12 residues. V shed 10 bases and J shed 3 bases, with 13 bases lying between them.

V and J are TRBV6-5 and TRBJ2-7; perhaps TRBD2 as D (5 bases). V was pared by 6 bases and J by 4 bases, with 7 bases between. The CDR3 is 11 residues long. Germline V gene data show CDR1 as MNHEY and CDR2 as SVGAGI. CDR3 sequence (DNA): TGTGCCAGCAGCCGGGGATACGAGCAGTACTTC. This translates into CASSRGYEQYF.

The chain combines TRBV30 with TRBJ1-4, with D perhaps matching TRBD1 (6 bases). Germline V gene lookup returns CDR1 GTSNPN and CDR2 SVGIG (reference sequence). This CDR3 is built from 13 residues. Trimming took off 2 bases at V and 8 bases at J, with 12 bases between the two ends. This CDR3 reads CAWSRGMEEKLFF. In nucleotides, the CDR3 is TGTGCCTGGAGTAGGGGGATGGAGGAAAAACTGTTTTTT.

This chain links TRBV6-5 with TRBJ2-1; D unclear. The CDR3 runs 14 residues. The germline V gene has CDR1 MNHEY and CDR2 SVGAGI. V gave up 5 bases and J gave up 7 bases, with 15 bases separating them. For the CDR3, the DNA is TGTGCCAGCAGTCCCGGGCCAGCGAGAAATGAGCAGTTCTTC. Its translation: CASSPGPARNEQFF.

The V and J genes are TRBV11-2 and TRBJ2-5; D gene unclear. CDR3 length: 13 amino acids. CDR1 is SGHAT and CDR2 is FQNNGV in the germline V gene. The V and J ends lost 5 bases and 5 bases respectively, with 12 bases between them. CDR3 protein: CASSPMADETQYF. CDR3 DNA: TGTGCCAGCAGCCCGATGGCAGACGAGACCCAGTACTTC.

This clone has only a few counts. The chain employs TRBV5-1 and TRBJ2-1, with D maybe TRBD2 (5 bases). The V end lost 7 bases, the J end lost 8 bases, and 16 bases lay between the germline ends. The CDR3 is made up of 13 amino acids. CDR1 is SGHRS, CDR2 YFSETQ, per germline. The CDR3 nucleotides are TGCGCCAGCCACAAACCAAGCGGCGATGAGCAGTTCTTC. This encodes CASHKPSGDEQFF.

The chain uses TRBV10-2 and TRBJ1-5; unclear D gene. The CDR3 is 14 amino acids. Trimming took 2 bases from V and 4 from J, leaving 9 bases between them. The germline CDR1 and CDR2 sequences are WSHSY and SAAADI. The DNA of the CDR3 is TGCGCCAGCAGTGAGAGGGAACTTAATCAGCCCCAGCATTTT. Translating it yields CASSERELNQPQHF.